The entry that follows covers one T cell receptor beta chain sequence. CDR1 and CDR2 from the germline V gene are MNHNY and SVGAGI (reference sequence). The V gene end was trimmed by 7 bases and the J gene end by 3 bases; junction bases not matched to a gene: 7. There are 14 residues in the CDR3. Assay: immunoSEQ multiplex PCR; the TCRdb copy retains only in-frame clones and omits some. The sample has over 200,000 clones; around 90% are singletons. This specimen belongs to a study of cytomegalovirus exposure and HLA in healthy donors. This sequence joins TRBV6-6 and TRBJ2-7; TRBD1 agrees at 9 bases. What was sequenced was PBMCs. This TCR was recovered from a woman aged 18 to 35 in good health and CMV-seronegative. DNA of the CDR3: TGTGCCAGCAACAGGGACAGGGTGGACTACGAGCAGTACTTC. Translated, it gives CASNRDRVDYEQYF.